This is a list of T cell receptor beta chains from one sample in a study of CD8+CD57+ T cells in acquired aplastic anemia. Via MiXCR, TCRdb re-called the reads, giving one row per CDR3 protein. The sample yields 270,000 or so distinct CDR3 sequences, roughly 82% seen once. What was sequenced was sorted CD4+, CD8+, or CD8+CD57+ T cells (not recorded which) from PBMCs. Every receptor here comes from a human donor with aplastic anemia. Both conserved end residues are part of each CDR3. D genes are given only for firm matches. A row's size may be missing; if present it is once, few, many or a size class.

v_call	d_call	j_call	clone_size	cdr3_aa	cdr3_nt
TRBV7-8	NA	TRBJ1-2	NA	CASSPDPDNYGYTF	TGTGCCAGCAGCCCCGACCCGGATAACTATGGCTACACCTTC
TRBV7-2	NA	TRBJ1-2	NA	CASIVGNYPGYTF	TGTGCCAGCATCGTCGGGAACTATCCTGGCTACACCTTT
TRBV11-2	NA	TRBJ2-6	NA	CASSSIDRGANVLTF	TGTGCCAGCAGCTCAATCGACAGGGGGGCCAACGTCCTGACTTTC
TRBV7-2	NA	TRBJ2-1	NA	CASSTGRAYNEQFF	TGTGCCAGCAGCACTGGGCGAGCCTACAATGAGCAGTTCTTC
TRBV7-8	TRBD1	TRBJ1-2	NA	CASSLRAGGTALSYTF	TGTGCCAGCAGCTTACGTGCAGGCGGGACAGCCCTTTCCTACACCTTC
TRBV7-3	NA	TRBJ1-2	few	CASSQGVAGGNPF	NA
TRBV7-9	NA	TRBJ2-3	once	CASSLVRGALFHGF	TGTGCCAGCAGCTTAGTACGCGGGGCGCTTTTTCATGGTTTT
TRBV7-8	NA	TRBJ1-1	NA	CASSGAGRPGAHTEAFF	TGTGCCAGCAGCGGGGCGGGACGACCCGGAGCACACACTGAAGCTTTCTTT
TRBV15	NA	TRBJ1-1	NA	CATSRDKGQNTEAFF	TGTGCCACCAGCAGAGATAAAGGACAGAACACTGAAGCTTTCTTT
TRBV2	NA	TRBJ2-3	NA	CASRDSVVDTQYF	TGTGCCAGCAGGGACAGCGTGGTAGATACGCAGTATTTT
TRBV5-6	NA	TRBJ1-1	NA	CASSLGEGNTEAFF	TGTGCCAGCAGCTTGGGGGAGGGGAACACTGAAGCTTTCTTT
TRBV11-3	NA	TRBJ2-6	once	CASTLGLTPSGANVLTF	TGTGCCAGCACCCTAGGGCTGACACCCTCTGGGGCCAACGTCCTGACTTTC
TRBV19	NA	TRBJ1-5	NA	CAISLSWGNNQPQHF	TGTGCCATTAGCCTTTCTTGGGGTAACAATCAGCCCCAGCATTTT
TRBV7-9	NA	TRBJ1-1	NA	CASSGLEGTNQPQFF	TGTGCCAGCAGCGGGTTAGAGGGCACAAATCAGCCCCAGTTCTTT
TRBV4-3	NA	TRBJ1-2	NA	CASSHTDDNYGYTF	TGCGCCAGCAGCCATACAGATGATAACTATGGCTACACCTTC
TRBV2	TRBD2	TRBJ2-1	NA	CASSDGGVDDQFF	TGTGCCAGCAGTGATGGGGGGGTCGATGACCAGTTCTTC
TRBV5-4	TRBD2	TRBJ2-7	NA	CASSFTSGREQYF	TGTGCCAGCAGCTTTACTAGCGGGCGCGAGCAGTACTTC
TRBV5-1	TRBD2	TRBJ2-3	NA	CASSIEGSGGERGDTQYF	TGCGCCAGCAGCATTGAGGGTAGCGGGGGCGAACGGGGAGATACGCAGTATTTT
TRBV5-5	TRBD2	TRBJ2-5	NA	CASSTAGRAVQETQYF	TGCGCCAGCAGCACAGCGGGAAGGGCGGTACAAGAGACCCAGTACTTC
TRBV29-1	NA	TRBJ2-7	NA	CSVVVQGGYEQYF	TGCAGCGTTGTCGTCCAGGGGGGCTACGAGCAGTACTTC
TRBV7-3	NA	TRBJ1-6	NA	CASSSGTTGSPLHF	TGTGCCAGCAGCTCCGGGACGACAGGCTCACCCCTCCACTTT
TRBV2	NA	TRBJ2-7	many	CASSAGRDAAYEQYF	TGTGCCAGCAGTGCGGGAAGGGACGCGGCCTACGAGCAGTACTTC
TRBV7-8	TRBD1	TRBJ1-2	NA	CASSLRDRGFNYGYTF	TGTGCCAGCAGCTTACGGGACAGGGGCTTTAACTATGGCTACACCTTC
TRBV20-1	TRBD2	TRBJ2-1	NA	CSAAGTSNEQFF	TGCAGTGCTGCCGGGACTAGCAATGAGCAGTTCTTC
TRBV7-9	NA	TRBJ1-1	NA	CASSFTSAMGSSSEAFF	NA
TRBV7-8	NA	TRBJ2-7	NA	CASSRSGFSYEQYF	TGTGCCAGCAGCCGGAGCGGGTTCTCCTACGAGCAGTACTTC
TRBV20-1	TRBD2	TRBJ2-3	NA	CSASPGLAGGPDTQYF	TGCAGTGCTAGCCCCGGACTAGCGGGAGGTCCCGATACGCAGTATTTT
TRBV9	NA	TRBJ1-6	NA	CASGGTGNIQYSALHF	TGTGCCAGCGGAGGTACTGGGAACATCCAGTACTCCGCCCTCCACTTT
TRBV7-3	NA	TRBJ1-1	large	CASSLSGGGQDEAFF	TGTGCCAGCAGCTTATCAGGCGGAGGGCAAGATGAAGCTTTCTTT
TRBV7-9	NA	TRBJ1-1	NA	CASSLALSYDTEAFF	TGTGCCAGCAGCTTAGCGCTGAGCTACGACACTGAAGCTTTCTTT
TRBV9	NA	TRBJ2-3	NA	CASSFAVGPGMEYF	TGTGCCAGCAGCTTCGCGGTAGGTCCGGGTATGGAGTATTTT
TRBV7-3	NA	TRBJ2-3	NA	CASSRPANAVEHYF	TGTGCCAGCTCAAGACCGGCCAACGCCGTTGAACACTATTTT
TRBV11-3	NA	TRBJ1-2	NA	CASSLKLSADYGYTF	TGTGCCAGCAGCTTAAAACTGAGCGCCGACTATGGCTACACCTTC
TRBV7-7	TRBD2	TRBJ2-1	NA	CASSLKASGSAQFYNEQFF	TGTGCTAGCAGCTTAAAGGCTAGCGGGTCCGCACAGTTCTACAATGAGCAGTTCTTC
TRBV9	NA	TRBJ2-1	NA	CASSGGAGNTGEQQFF	TGTGCCAGCAGCGGAGGAGCGGGTAACACCGGGGAGCAGCAGTTCTTC
TRBV7-9	NA	TRBJ2-7	NA	CASSTSGGFSSNDYF	TGTGCCAGCAGCACCTCGGGGGGCTTCTCCTCCAACGACTACTTC
TRBV5-6	TRBD1	TRBJ2-1	many	CASSLGTGILYNEQFF	TGTGCCAGCAGCTTGGGGACAGGGATACTCTACAATGAGCAGTTCTTC
TRBV19	NA	TRBJ1-1	few	CASSISGGGQDEAFF	TGTGCCAGCAGTATCTCAGGCGGAGGGCAAGATGAAGCTTTCTTT
TRBV27	TRBD2	TRBJ2-7	NA	CASRRGLAGSQYF	TGTGCCAGCAGACGGGGCCTAGCGGGAAGTCAGTACTTC
TRBV9	TRBD1	TRBJ1-2	NA	CASSVGGQSTDTHGYTF	TGTGCCAGCAGCGTAGGGGGACAGAGCACAGATACGCATGGCTACACCTTC
TRBV11-1	TRBD1	TRBJ2-5	few	CAGQGDRATQYF	TGTGCCGGCCAGGGGGATAGGGCGACCCAGTACTTC
TRBV7-9	TRBD1	TRBJ1-1	NA	CASSGQGGANTEAFF	TGTGCCAGCAGCGGGCAGGGGGGGGCGAACACTGAAGCTTTCTTT
TRBV2	NA	TRBJ2-7	NA	CASRATGQETYELYF	TGTGCCAGCAGGGCGACGGGCCAGGAGACGTACGAGCTTTACTTC
TRBV10-3	TRBD1	TRBJ2-1	NA	CAISESDRDVEQFF	TGTGCCATCAGTGAGTCAGACAGGGATGTTGAGCAGTTCTTC
TRBV9	NA	TRBJ1-1	NA	CASSDMTGGEAFF	TGTGCCAGCAGTGACATGACAGGTGGTGAAGCTTTCTTT
TRBV7-8	NA	TRBJ2-1	once	CASSLARGPDKQFF	TGTGCCAGTAGTTTAGCGAGAGGGCCCGATAAGCAGTTTTTC
TRBV15	NA	TRBJ2-7	NA	CATSSGSEADDQYF	TGTGCCACCAGCAGCGGCAGCGAGGCAGACGACCAGTACTTC
TRBV9	TRBD1	TRBJ1-1	NA	CASSSRDREDTEAFF	TGTGCCAGCAGCTCACGGGACAGGGAGGACACTGAAGCTTTCTTT
TRBV10-3	NA	TRBJ2-3	NA	CAISESQTQPSTDTQYF	TGTGCCATCAGTGAGTCACAGACCCAACCTAGCACAGATACGCAGTATTTT
TRBV7-8	NA	TRBJ2-7	NA	CASSFRGGLPDVHYF	TGTGCCAGCAGCTTTCGCGGGGGCCTGCCCGACGTGCACTACTTC